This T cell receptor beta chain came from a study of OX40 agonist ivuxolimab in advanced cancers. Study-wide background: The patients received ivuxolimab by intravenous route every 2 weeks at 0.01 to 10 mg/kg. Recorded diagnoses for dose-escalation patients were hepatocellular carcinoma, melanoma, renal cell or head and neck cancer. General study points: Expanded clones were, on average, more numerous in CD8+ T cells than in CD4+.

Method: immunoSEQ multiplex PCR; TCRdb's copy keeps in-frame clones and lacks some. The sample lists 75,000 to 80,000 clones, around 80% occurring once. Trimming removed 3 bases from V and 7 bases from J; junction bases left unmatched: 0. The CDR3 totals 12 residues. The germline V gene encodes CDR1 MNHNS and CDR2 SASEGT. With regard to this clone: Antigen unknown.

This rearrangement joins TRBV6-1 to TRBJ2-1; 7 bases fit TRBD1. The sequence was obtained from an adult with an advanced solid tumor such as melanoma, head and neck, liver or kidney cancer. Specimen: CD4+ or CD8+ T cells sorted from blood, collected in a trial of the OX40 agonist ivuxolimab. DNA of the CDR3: TGTGCCAGCAGTGAGACAGGGAATGAGCAGTTCTTC. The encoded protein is CASSETGNEQFF.